This TCR beta chain was captured in a study of blood T cells in healthy people across ages. The authors ran a second PCR of about 7 to 11 cycles using a sample-barcoded 5' primer and a J-beta primer mix. Each single sample gave us at least 2.5 million CDR3-containing paired-end reads. TCRdb fed the 5' RACE reads into MiXCR, producing one record per CDR3 protein. The top ten hold 7.7% of the sample, which has some 1.7 million distinct CDR3 sequences, 28% seen once. Trimming shortened V by 3 bases and J by 7 bases, and 15 bases separated the two germline ends. The CDR3 consists of 15 residues. The germline gives CDR1 SGHTA, CDR2 FQGNSA. Study observations and caveats: The diversity estimates, figures obtained from one million T cells, were considered underestimates. Fewer expanded clones and more diversity marked long-lived versus aged donors.

Points on this clonotype: Antigen: not known.

The clonotype originates from a woman in her 30s in good health. Sequenced material: blood. This chain uses TRBV7-2 with TRBJ2-2, with D possibly matching TRBD1 (7 bases). The CDR3 sequence: CASSLEGAKGGELFF. DNA of the CDR3: TGTGCCAGCAGCTTGGAGGGGGCAAAGGGCGGGGAGCTGTTTTTT.